These T cell receptor beta chains were read from a single sample in a study of PD-1 blockade in classical Hodgkin lymphoma. Produced via immunoSEQ multiplex PCR; TCRdb's table is partial and in-frame only. This sample has some 25,000 clones, with 72% found just once. Here the sequenced sample was peripheral blood mononuclear cells (PBMCs), taken before the fourth cycle of nivolumab. The receptors stem from a human donor with classical Hodgkin lymphoma. Both conserved end residues are trimmed from each CDR3.

v_gene: TRBV7-2; j_gene: TRBJ2-3; CDR3aa: ASSLVFRSTDTQY
v_gene: TRBV7-2; j_gene: TRBJ2-4; CDR3aa: ASSYGTSGAKNIQY
v_gene: TRBV7-9; j_gene: TRBJ2-3; CDR3aa: ASSPGRLAGDVKGDTQY
v_gene: TRBV4-3; j_gene: TRBJ1-5; CDR3aa: ASSQVRGIGQPQH
v_gene: TRBV7-1; j_gene: TRBJ1-5; CDR3aa: ASSLEGYSGQPQH
v_gene: TRBV28; j_gene: TRBJ1-2; CDR3aa: ASTSGRVEGYT
v_gene: TRBV5-1; j_gene: TRBJ2-3; CDR3aa: ASRNRARTDTQY
v_gene: TRBV7-9; j_gene: TRBJ1-1; CDR3aa: ASNPQGWYTEAF
v_gene: TRBV6-5; j_gene: TRBJ2-7; CDR3aa: ASSPGQPSYEQY
v_gene: TRBV18; j_gene: TRBJ2-3; CDR3aa: ASSPLPGVVKDTQY
v_gene: TRBV7-2; j_gene: TRBJ1-4; CDR3aa: ASSLTGGSEKLF
v_gene: TRBV21-1; j_gene: TRBJ1-2; CDR3aa: ASSKRGRGTGGYT
v_gene: TRBV9; j_gene: TRBJ2-1; CDR3aa: ASSVDPVVGEQF
v_gene: TRBV28; j_gene: TRBJ2-7; CDR3aa: ASSLRLAGAPYEQY